This T cell receptor (beta chain) is drawn from a study of identical twins. The germline CDR1 and CDR2 sequences are SGHKS and YYEKEE (reference sequence). This CDR3 region has 11 residues. The V end lost 1 base, the J end lost 12 bases, and 10 bases lay between the germline ends. A universal primer site arose from template switching, and cDNA bore unique molecular identifiers. Via MiXCR, TCRdb re-called the 5' RACE reads, giving one row per CDR3 protein. The top ten clones hold 1.5% to 2% of a sample with approximately 700,000 distinct CDR3 sequences, approximately 6% of them seen once. Every one of the donors was a healthy Caucasian.

Sequenced: naive T cells sorted from blood. This sequence joins TRBV5-5 and TRBJ1-1; no firm D call. This clonotype was obtained from a man aged 18 to 29 in good health. Here the CDR3 DNA reads TGTGCCAGCAGCTTGATCGGAGTGACTTTCTTT. This translates into CASSLIGVTFF.